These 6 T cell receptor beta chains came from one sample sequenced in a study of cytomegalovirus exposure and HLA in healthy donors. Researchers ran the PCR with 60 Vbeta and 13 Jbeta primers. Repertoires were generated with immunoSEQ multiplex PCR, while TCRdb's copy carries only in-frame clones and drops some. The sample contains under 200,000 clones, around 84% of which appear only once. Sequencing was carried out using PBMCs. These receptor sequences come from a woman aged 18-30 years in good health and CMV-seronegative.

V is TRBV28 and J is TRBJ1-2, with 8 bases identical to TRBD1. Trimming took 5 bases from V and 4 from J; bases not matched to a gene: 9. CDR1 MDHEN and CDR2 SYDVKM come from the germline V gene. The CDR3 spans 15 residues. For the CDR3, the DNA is TGTGCCAGCAGTCCCCGGGACAGGCCCATCTATGGCTACACCTTC. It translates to CASSPRDRPIYGYTF.

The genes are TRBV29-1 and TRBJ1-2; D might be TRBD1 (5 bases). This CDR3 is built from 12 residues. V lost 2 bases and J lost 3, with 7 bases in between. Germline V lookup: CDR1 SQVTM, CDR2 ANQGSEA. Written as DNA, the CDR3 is TGCAGCGTTGAACAGGGCCACTATGGCTACACCTTC. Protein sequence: CSVEQGHYGYTF.

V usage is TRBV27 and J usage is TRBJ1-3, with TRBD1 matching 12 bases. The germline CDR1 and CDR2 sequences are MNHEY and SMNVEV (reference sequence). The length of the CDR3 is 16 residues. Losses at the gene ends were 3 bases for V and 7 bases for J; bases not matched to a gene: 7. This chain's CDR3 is CASSFSGQGARNTIYF. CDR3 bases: TGTGCCAGCAGTTTTTCGGGACAGGGGGCTAGGAACACCATATATTTT.

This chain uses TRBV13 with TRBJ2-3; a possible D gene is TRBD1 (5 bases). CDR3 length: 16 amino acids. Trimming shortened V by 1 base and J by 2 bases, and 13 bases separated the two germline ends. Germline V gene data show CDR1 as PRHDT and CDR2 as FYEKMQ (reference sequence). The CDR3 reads CASSLAREKTTDTQYF. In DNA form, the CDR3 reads TGTGCCAGCAGCTTAGCCAGGGAAAAGACCACAGATACGCAGTATTTT.

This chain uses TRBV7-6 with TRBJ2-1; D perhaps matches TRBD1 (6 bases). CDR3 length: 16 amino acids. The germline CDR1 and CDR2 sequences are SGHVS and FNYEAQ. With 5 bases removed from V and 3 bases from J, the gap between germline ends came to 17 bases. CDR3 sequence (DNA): TGTGCCAGCAGCGATACAGGGCGCACGGTCTACAATGAGCAGTTCTTC. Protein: CASSDTGRTVYNEQFF.

In DNA, the CDR3 is TGTGCCAGCAGCCGCTATGCTGGAAATAGCGGGCGGTACAATGAGCAGTTCTTC. This encodes CASSRYAGNSGRYNEQFF. The chain joins TRBV7-2 to TRBJ2-1; 7 bases agree with TRBD2. The CDR3 sequence is 18 residues long. From germline, CDR1 is SGHTA and CDR2 FQGNSA. The ends lost 5 bases at V and 4 bases at J; junction bases unmatched: 17.